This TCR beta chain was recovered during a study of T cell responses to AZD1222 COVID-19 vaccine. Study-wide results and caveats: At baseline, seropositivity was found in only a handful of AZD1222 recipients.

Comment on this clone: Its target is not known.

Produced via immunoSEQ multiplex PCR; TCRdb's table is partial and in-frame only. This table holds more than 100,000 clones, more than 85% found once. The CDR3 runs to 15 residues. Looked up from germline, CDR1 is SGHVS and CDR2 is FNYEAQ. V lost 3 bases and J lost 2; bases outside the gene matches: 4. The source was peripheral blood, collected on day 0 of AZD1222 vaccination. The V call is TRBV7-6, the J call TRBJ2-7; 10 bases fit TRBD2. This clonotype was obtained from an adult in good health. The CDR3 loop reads CASSFGLAEAYEQYF. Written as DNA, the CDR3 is TGTGCCAGCAGCTTCGGACTAGCGGAGGCCTACGAGCAGTACTTC.